Listed below are T cell receptor beta chains from one sample, sequenced in a study of monozygotic twins with inflammatory bowel disease. For each CDR3 protein, TCRdb gives one entry from its re-call of the 5' RACE reads, without DNA. Its listing shows approximately 110,000 distinct CDR3 sequences. The sequenced sample consisted of blood. The receptors derive from a human donor with ulcerative colitis or Crohn's disease, or a healthy co-twin of an affected twin (not recorded which). The CDR3 runs from the conserved cysteine through the conserved F or W.

j_call | v_call | cdr3_aa
TRBJ2-3 | TRBV28 | CASSLVTSGTDTQYF
TRBJ1-2 | TRBV20-1 | CSAQRHDTSPGYTF
TRBJ1-4 | TRBV20-1 | CSAGTEPTNEKLFF
TRBJ2-4 | TRBV3-1 | CASSRGNMGNIQYF
TRBJ2-7 | TRBV7-9 | CASTPDRSYEQYF
TRBJ2-3 | TRBV7-2 | CASSVQGSDPDTQYF
TRBJ2-7 | TRBV11-2 | CASSFAATYEQYF
TRBJ2-1 | TRBV5-6 | CASSVTYNEQFF
TRBJ1-1 | TRBV7-3 | CASSFARDRGAFF
TRBJ1-6 | TRBV5-1 | CASSLDNGGNSPLHF
TRBJ2-2 | TRBV3-1 | CASSQYHRGPGELFF
TRBJ2-1 | TRBV5-1 | CASSLTPPGQGHNEQFF
TRBJ2-1 | TRBV10-3 | CAISDLGLQFF
TRBJ2-1 | TRBV5-5 | CASRPFGGSADEQFF
TRBJ2-3 | TRBV7-2 | CASSSRKGTDTQYF
TRBJ2-5 | TRBV28 | CASSWRAQETHYF
TRBJ2-3 | TRBV5-1 | CASSLVPTSGGQDTQYF
TRBJ2-1 | TRBV6-1 | CASSPRDRGESEQFF
TRBJ2-7 | TRBV28 | CASMEGTGTGSPEQYF
TRBJ1-4 | TRBV19 | CASSLQPGPNEKLFF
TRBJ1-2 | TRBV7-9 | CASSWTFGGAGGYTF
TRBJ2-3 | TRBV2 | CASSERPTDTQYF